In its sample, the clone carrying this T cell receptor (beta chain) was seen many times. The ends lost 6 bases at V and 7 bases at J; junction bases unmatched: 6. CDR1 is SNHLY, CDR2 FYNNEI, per germline. The CDR3 spans 14 residues. The data belong to a study of blood T cells in healthy people across ages. Each of the donors had roughly 9.4 milliliters of peripheral blood drawn into EDTA-treated Vacutainer tubes. Isolation recovered at least 7 million PBMCs from every sample. PCR was performed a second time for about 7 to 12 cycles using a sample-barcoded 5' primer and a J-beta primer mix. From the 5' RACE reads, TCRdb called clonotypes with MiXCR, one entry per CDR3 protein. The sample yields about 650,000 distinct CDR3 sequences, about 30% seen once.

J is TRBJ1-2 and V is TRBV2, with 12 bases matching TRBD1. The sample consisted of blood. The receptor was derived from a woman of 80 years or more in good health. In DNA form, the CDR3 reads TGTGCCAGCAGGGGCGGGACAGGGGGCCCTGGCTACACCTTC. Protein product: CASRGGTGGPGYTF. Combining the CDR3 with reference TRBV2 and TRBJ1-2 gives the whole variable domain EPEVTQTPSHQVTQMGQEVILRCVPISNHLYFYWYRQILGQKVEFLVSFYNNEISEKSEIFDDQFSVERPDGSNFTLKIRSTKLEDSAMYFCASRGGTGGPGYTFGSGTRLTVV.